The source of this T cell receptor (beta chain) is a study of blood T cell repertoires in COVID-19. The repertoire was sequenced with immunoSEQ multiplex PCR; TCRdb's copy has only in-frame clones and lacks some. The table has approximately 310,000 clones, roughly 87% seen once. The V gene lost 7 bases and the J gene lost 1 base, with 19 bases spanning the gap. The germline CDR1 and CDR2 sequences are KGHSH and LQKENI. This CDR3 region has 16 residues. J is TRBJ2-5 and V is TRBV18; D is undetermined. The sequenced sample consisted of peripheral blood. This TCR derives from a man aged 50-59 years with active or convalescent COVID-19. The CDR3 here is CASFVPGAAGQETQYF. CDR3 DNA sequence: TGTGCCAGCTTCGTTCCTGGCGCAGCAGGCCAAGAGACCCAGTACTTC.